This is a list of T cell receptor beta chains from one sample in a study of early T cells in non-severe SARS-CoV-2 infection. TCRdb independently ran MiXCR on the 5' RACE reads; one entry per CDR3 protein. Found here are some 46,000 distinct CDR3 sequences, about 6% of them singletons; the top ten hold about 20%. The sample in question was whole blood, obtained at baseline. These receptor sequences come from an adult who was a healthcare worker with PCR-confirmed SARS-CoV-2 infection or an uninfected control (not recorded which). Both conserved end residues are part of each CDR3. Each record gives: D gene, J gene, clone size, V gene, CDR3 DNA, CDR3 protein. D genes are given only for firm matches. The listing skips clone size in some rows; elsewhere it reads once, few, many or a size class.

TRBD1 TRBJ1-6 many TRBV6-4 TGTGCCAGCAGCTCCGGGACAGGGGTCTCACCCCTCCACTTT CASSSGTGVSPLHF
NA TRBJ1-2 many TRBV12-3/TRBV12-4 TGTGCCAGCACAACGGACTCGGGCTATGGCTACACCTTC CASTTDSGYGYTF
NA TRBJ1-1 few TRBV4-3 TGCGCCAGCAGCCAAGATGAAGGACCGGACACTGAAGCTTTCTTT CASSQDEGPDTEAFF
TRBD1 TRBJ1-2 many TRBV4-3 TGCGCCAGCAGCCAAGCCCACAGGGGCTCTTATGGCTACACCTTC CASSQAHRGSYGYTF
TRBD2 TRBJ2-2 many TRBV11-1 TGTGCCAGCAGCTCCGGGACTAACTTCGACGGGGAGCTGTTTTTT CASSSGTNFDGELFF
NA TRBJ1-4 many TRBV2 TGTGCCAGCAACCTCGGCAGGGATAATGAAAAACTGTTTTTT CASNLGRDNEKLFF
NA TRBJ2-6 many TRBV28 TGTGCCAGCAGTTCAGTGGAGGGTAGCTCTGGGGCCAACGTCCTGACTTTC CASSSVEGSSGANVLTF
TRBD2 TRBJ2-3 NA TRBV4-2 TGTGCCAGCAGCCAAGGCGGGGGGGCTAGGACAGATACGCAGTATTTT CASSQGGGARTDTQYF
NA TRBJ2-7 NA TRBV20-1 TGCAGTGCTAGAGTCGAGGGCTGGTGCGAGCAGTACTTC CSARVEGWCEQYF
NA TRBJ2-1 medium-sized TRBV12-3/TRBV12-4 TGTGCCAGCAGCACACCCTCGGACCGTTACAATGAGCAGTTCTTC CASSTPSDRYNEQFF
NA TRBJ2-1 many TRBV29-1 TGCAGCGTTGTGGTCCTCCAGGGCAATGAGCAGTTCTTC CSVVVLQGNEQFF
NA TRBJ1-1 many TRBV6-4 TGTGCCAGCAGTGAAATTCCGAACACTGAAGCTTTCTTT CASSEIPNTEAFF
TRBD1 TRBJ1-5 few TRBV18 TGTGCCAGCTCACCGCGGGACAGAGACTTGGGGCCCCAGCATTTT CASSPRDRDLGPQHF
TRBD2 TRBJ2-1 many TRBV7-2 TGTGCCAGCAGCACCCTAGCGGGGGTGGTCGCCAGGGAGCAGTTCTTC CASSTLAGVVAREQFF
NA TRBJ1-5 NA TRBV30 TGTGCCTGGAGTCCTAGCAATCAGCCCCAGCATTTT CAWSPSNQPQHF
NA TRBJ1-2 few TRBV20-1 TGCAGTGCTAAGGGACCTACCTATGGCTACACCTTC CSAKGPTYGYTF
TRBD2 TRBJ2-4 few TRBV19 TGTGCCAGCAGCCCTACCAGCGGGAGGGCCACATACATTCAGTACTTC CASSPTSGRATYIQYF
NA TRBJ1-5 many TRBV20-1 TGCAGTGCTAGGAAGACGCCGTTAGCCCAGCATTTT CSARKTPLAQHF
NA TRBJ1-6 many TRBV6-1 TGTGCCAGTTGGGGTGGGCCTGTTCTCGCCGCTACGCTCTCACCCCTCCACTTT CASWGGPVLAATLSPLHF
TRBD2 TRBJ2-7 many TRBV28 TGTGCCAGCAGCCAAGTAGGGACTAGCTACGAGCAGTACTTC CASSQVGTSYEQYF
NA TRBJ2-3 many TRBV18 TGTGCCAGCTCGCCCCTCAGAAACACAGATACGCAGTATTTT CASSPLRNTDTQYF
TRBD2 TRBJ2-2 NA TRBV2 TGTGCCAGCAGGACAATTAGCGGGAAAACCGGGGAGCTGTTTTTT CASRTISGKTGELFF
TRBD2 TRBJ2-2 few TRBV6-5 TGTGCCAGCAGTTTCGGACTAGCGGGAGTCTTCGGGGAGCTGTTTTTT CASSFGLAGVFGELFF
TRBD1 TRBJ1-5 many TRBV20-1 TGCAGTATTCGGACAGGGGGTAATCAGCCCCAGCATTTT CSIRTGGNQPQHF
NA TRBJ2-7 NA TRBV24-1 TGCGCGCTTTGTTCCTACGAGCAGTACTTC CALCSYEQYF
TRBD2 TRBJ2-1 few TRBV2 TGTGCCAGCAGTGAAAGGTTTCCGGGAGGGTCCGATGAGCAGTTCTTC CASSERFPGGSDEQFF
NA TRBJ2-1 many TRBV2 TGTGCCAGCAGTGCTTCACAGGCGTGGGAGTTCTTC CASSASQAWEFF
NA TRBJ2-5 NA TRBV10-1 TGCGCCGGCCGGCGAGCTACGGGGACCCAGTACTTC CAGRRATGTQYF
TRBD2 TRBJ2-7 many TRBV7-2 TGTGCCAGCAGCTTAGCGATTAGCGGGGTCTACGAGCAGTACTTC CASSLAISGVYEQYF
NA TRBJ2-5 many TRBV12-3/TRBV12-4 TGTGCCAGCAGGCCGGACAGCCGAGAGACCCAGTACTTC CASRPDSRETQYF
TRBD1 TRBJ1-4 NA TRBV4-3 TGCGCCAGCAGCCAAGAGGCGGGACAGGGTGAAAAACTGTTTTTT CASSQEAGQGEKLFF
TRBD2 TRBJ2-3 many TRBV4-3 TGCGCCAGCAGCCAAGGCACTAGCGGGAGAGGAGGTACAGATACGCAGTATTTT CASSQGTSGRGGTDTQYF
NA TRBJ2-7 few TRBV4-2 TGTGCCAGCAGCCAGGGTAGCGGAGATACGTCCTACGAGCAGTACTTC CASSQGSGDTSYEQYF
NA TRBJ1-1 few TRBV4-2 TGTGCCAGCAGCCAAGATATGGGGAGCACTGAAGCTTTCTTT CASSQDMGSTEAFF
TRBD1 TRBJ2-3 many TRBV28 TGTGCCAGCAGAACGCCACAGGGGGCAGATACGCAGTATTTT CASRTPQGADTQYF
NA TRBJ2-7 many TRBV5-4 TGTGCCAGCAGCAACTCGGGGGCGAAACCCTACGAGCAGTACTTC CASSNSGAKPYEQYF
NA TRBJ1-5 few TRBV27 TGTGCCAGCAGTCACCTCTACAGGACCGGGGGGTATAGCAATCAGCCCCAGCATTTT CASSHLYRTGGYSNQPQHF
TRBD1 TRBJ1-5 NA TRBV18 TGTGCCAGCTCACCGGGGACAGGGGATCAGCCCCAGCATTTT CASSPGTGDQPQHF
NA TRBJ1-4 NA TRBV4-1 TGCGCCAGCAATCCAGGACGGGCCGATAATGAAAAACTGTTTTTT CASNPGRADNEKLFF
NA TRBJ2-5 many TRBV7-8 TGTGCCAGCAGCTTAGCGTTCCAGGGGAAGACCCAGTACTTC CASSLAFQGKTQYF